A single sample is the source of the 25 T cell receptor beta chains below, sequenced in a study of CD8+ T cells in alopecia areata. Treatment indicated: oral pan-JAK inhibitor, 5-10 mg twice daily. Reverse transcribed after extraction, RNA yielded cDNA as the sequencing template. Profiled with immunoSEQ multiplex PCR; TCRdb holds only in-frame clones, not every one. The repertoire holds some 180,000 clones, with 40% to 65% as singletons. The sample consisted of CD8+ T cells sorted from blood, taken at week 24, from a patient treated with tofacitinib. These receptors were obtained from a human donor with alopecia areata.

The J gene is TRBJ2-2, the V gene TRBV13, with a weak D call TRBD2 (5 bases). CDR1 is PRHDT, CDR2 FYEKMQ, per germline (reference sequence). CDR3 size: 12 residues. Deletions cut 7 bases from V and 6 bases from J, with 9 bases between. DNA for the CDR3: TGTGCCAGCACCGAGAGGGCCGGGGAGCTGTTTTTT. As protein: CASTERAGELFF.

The chain recombines TRBV11-1 with TRBJ2-4; D may be TRBD2 (6 bases). The length of the CDR3 is 14 residues. V was trimmed by 1 base and J by 9 bases, leaving 13 bases between them. Germline V gene data show CDR1 as SGHAT and CDR2 as FQDESV (reference sequence). The CDR3 sequence is CASSLDGPGGIQYF. As DNA, the CDR3 is TGTGCCAGCAGCTTAGACGGACCCGGGGGCATTCAGTACTTC.

This clone was picked up many times. The genes are TRBV10-3 and TRBJ2-2; 10 bases are shared with TRBD1. CDR3 length: 14 amino acids. Germline V gene sequence: CDR1 ENHRY, CDR2 SYGVKD. V gave up 6 bases and J gave up 6 bases; unmatched junction bases: 4. The CDR3 DNA follows: TGTGCCATCAGCGGGACAGGGGAATCCGGGGAGCTGTTTTTT. Its translation: CAISGTGESGELFF.

This chain uses TRBV29-1 with TRBJ1-5, with D perhaps matching TRBD1 (6 bases). V dropped 0 bases and J dropped 15 bases, with 9 bases sitting between them. CDR1 is SQVTM and CDR2 is ANQGSEA in the germline V gene. The CDR3 runs 10 residues. CDR3 region: CSVEDGGVHF. In DNA, the CDR3 is TGCAGCGTTGAAGATGGGGGCGTGCATTTT.

This clone was detected once. J is TRBJ1-4 and V is TRBV29-1, with D unclear. Germline V CDR1 and CDR2: SQVTM, ANQGSEA. CDR3 length equals 14 residues. Trimming took 4 bases from V and 0 from J, leaving 9 bases between them. In DNA form, the CDR3 reads TGCAGCGTTGGGGTCCATGCAACTAATGAAAAACTGTTTTTT. It codes for CSVGVHATNEKLFF.

The chain links TRBV7-9 to TRBJ1-2; perhaps TRBD1 as D (6 bases). Trimming stripped 6 bases from V and 2 bases from J, with 10 bases between. The CDR3 length is 13 residues. Germline V CDR1 and CDR2: SEHNR, FQNEAQ (reference sequence). Written as DNA, the CDR3 is TGTGCCAGCAGGTCGGGACAAAACTATGGCTACACCTTC. Protein: CASRSGQNYGYTF.

There are many counts of this clone. The chain joins TRBV5-6 to TRBJ2-7, with TRBD2 identical over 12 bases. V lost 4 bases and J lost 0; bases outside the gene matches: 8. This CDR3 contains 17 residues. Per the germline V gene, CDR1 is SGHDT and CDR2 is YYEEEE. As DNA, the CDR3 is TGTGCCAGCAGCCCCGGGACTAGCGGGCAAAGCTCCTACGAGCAGTACTTC. Amino acid sequence: CASSPGTSGQSSYEQYF. Full variable domain (outside the CDR3, taken from reference TRBV5-6 and TRBJ2-7): DAGVTQSPTHLIKTRGQQVTLRCSPKSGHDTVSWYQQALGQGPQFIFQYYEEEERQRGNFPDRFSGHQFPNYSSELNVNALLLGDSALYLCASSPGTSGQSSYEQYFGPGTRLTVT.

The chain has TRBV30 and TRBJ2-7; D is uncertain. Trimming removed 0 bases at V and 2 bases at J, with 8 bases between. CDR3 length equals 13 residues. Germline V gene data show CDR1 as GTSNPN and CDR2 as SVGIG (reference sequence). This chain's CDR3 is CAWSVRATYEQYF. The CDR3 bases are TGTGCCTGGAGTGTACGAGCGACCTACGAGCAGTACTTC. The full variable domain, its missing parts supplied by reference TRBV30 and TRBJ2-7, is SQTIHQWPATLVQPVGSPLSLECTVEGTSNPNLYWYRQAAGRGLQLLFYSVGIGQISSEVPQNLSASRPQDRQFILSSKKLLLSDSGFYLCAWSVRATYEQYFGPGTRLTVT.

The chain links TRBV29-1 to TRBJ2-1; possibly TRBD1 for D (5 bases). V was clipped by 4 bases and J by 0 bases, with 13 bases between them. This CDR3 is 15 amino acids long. Germline CDR1 and CDR2: SQVTM and ANQGSEA. Here the CDR3 reads CSVARGDRSYNEQFF. The CDR3 nucleotides read TGCAGCGTTGCAAGGGGTGATCGCTCCTACAATGAGCAGTTCTTC.

This clone has just one count. This chain joins TRBV6-5 and TRBJ2-3, with no clear D. The CDR3 has 13 amino acids. CDR1 is MNHEY and CDR2 is SVGAGI in the germline V gene. Trimming pared 2 bases from V and 2 bases from J, leaving 5 bases between. The CDR3 region is CASSYTITDTQYF. The CDR3 bases are TGTGCCAGCAGTTACACGATCACAGATACGCAGTATTTT.

The chain employs TRBV5-4 and TRBJ2-1, with D perhaps matching TRBD1 (6 bases). The germline gives CDR1 SGHNT, CDR2 YYREEE (reference sequence). V lost 4 bases and J 6 bases, leaving 11 bases between the germline ends. This CDR3 region has 13 residues. CDR3 DNA sequence: TGTGCCAGCAGCGGGGGACACAGCAATGAGCAGTTCTTC. Translation gives CASSGGHSNEQFF.

This clone was recorded a few times. This chain uses TRBV7-9 with TRBJ1-3, with a weak D call TRBD1 (6 bases). The J call may be in error: the DNA end matches TRBJ2-2 better. Germline V gene lookup returns CDR1 SEHNR and CDR2 FQNEAQ (reference sequence). The CDR3 extends over 16 amino acids. This chain's CDR3 is CASSLNRVSNTGELFF. The CDR3 DNA reads TGTGCCAGCAGCTTAAACAGGGTGTCGAACACCGGGGAGCTGTTTTTT.

The CDR3 sequence: CASSFRSSYNEQFF. The CDR3 coding sequence is TGTGCCAGCAGCTTCCGAAGCTCCTACAATGAGCAGTTCTTC. The gene calls are TRBV11-2 and TRBJ2-1; D gene uncertain. This CDR3 has 14 residues. Germline V lookup: CDR1 SGHAT, CDR2 FQNNGV. With 3 bases removed from V and 0 bases from J, the gap between germline ends came to 6 bases.

This clone was seen more than once but under ten times. The V and J genes are TRBV7-9 and TRBJ2-1; D is perhaps TRBD1 or TRBD2 (5 bases each). With 10 bases removed from V and 9 bases from J, the gap between germline ends came to 13 bases. This CDR3 is built from 11 residues. CDR1 is SEHNR, CDR2 FQNEAQ, per germline (reference sequence). The CDR3 is CATSPGREQFF. For the CDR3, the DNA is TGTGCCACCTCCCCGGGGCGTGAGCAGTTCTTC.

This clone was seen only a few times. The chain links TRBV11-2 to TRBJ2-7, with D possibly being TRBD1 (6 bases). The V end was cut by 7 bases, the J end by 2 bases, with 18 bases between. The CDR3 loop spans 15 amino acids. Germline CDR1 is SGHAT and CDR2 is FQNNGV. This CDR3 is CASMKDGTQTYEQYF. For the CDR3, the DNA is TGTGCCAGCATGAAGGATGGGACACAGACCTACGAGCAGTACTTC.

This chain uses TRBV27 with TRBJ1-5, with 7 bases aligning to TRBD1. J was trimmed by 2 bases and V by 5 bases; bases with no gene match: 6. The germline V gene has CDR1 MNHEY and CDR2 SMNVEV (reference sequence). The CDR3 is 15 amino acids. The CDR3 nucleotides read TGTGCCAGCAGTCTGACTCAGGGGGGCAATCAGCCCCAGCATTTT. Encoded protein: CASSLTQGGNQPQHF.

The chain joins TRBV7-9 to TRBJ2-7; D may be TRBD2 (5 bases). Trimming removed 8 bases at V and 5 bases at J, with 10 bases between. This CDR3 has 11 residues. Per the germline V gene, CDR1 is SEHNR and CDR2 is FQNEAQ (reference sequence). CDR3 nucleotides: TGTGCCAGCTCGAGGGCAGACGAGCAGTACTTC. Protein: CASSRADEQYF.

The J gene is TRBJ1-1, the V gene TRBV29-1, with D perhaps matching TRBD1 (6 bases). V lost 6 bases and J lost 4, with 12 bases in between. This CDR3 has 12 amino acids. Per germline, CDR1 SQVTM and CDR2 ANQGSEA. The CDR3 bases are TGCAGCGTCTTCGAGGGGGGCACTGAAGCTTTCTTT. It encodes CSVFEGGTEAFF.

The chain uses TRBV30 and TRBJ1-5, with 8 bases identical to TRBD1. This CDR3 region has 15 residues. The germline V gene has CDR1 GTSNPN and CDR2 SVGIG (reference sequence). With V trimmed by 0 bases and J by 2 bases, 3 bases remained unmatched. CDR3 DNA: TGTGCCTGGAGTGTGACAGGGGAAGGCAATCAGCCCCAGCATTTT. Translated: CAWSVTGEGNQPQHF.

Comment on this clone: This sample also contains other DNA sequences that code for the same CDR3. The J gene is TRBJ1-5, the V gene TRBV19; D not certain. In germline, CDR1 is LNHDA, CDR2 SQIVND (reference sequence). This CDR3 is 12 amino acids long. Trimming took 3 bases from V and 6 from J, leaving 6 bases between them. This CDR3 is CASSIGIQPQHF. CDR3 coding DNA: TGTGCCAGTAGTATCGGAATTCAGCCCCAGCATTTT.

The genes are TRBV25-1 and TRBJ1-1, with D perhaps TRBD1 (5 bases). V dropped 3 bases and J dropped 6 bases, with 5 bases sitting between them. Germline CDR1 and CDR2: MGHDK and SYGVNS. This CDR3 has 11 amino acids. CDR3 in amino acids: CASSEGAEAFF. For the CDR3, the DNA is TGTGCCAGCAGTGAGGGGGCTGAAGCTTTCTTT.

This clone was counted a few times. The rearrangement links TRBV5-1 to TRBJ2-1, with 7 positions matching TRBD1. The CDR3 sequence is 14 residues long. In germline, CDR1 is SGHRS, CDR2 YFSETQ. With V trimmed by 1 base and J by 6 bases, 4 bases remained unmatched. The CDR3 reads CASSLTGVVNEQFF. The CDR3 DNA reads as TGCGCCAGCAGCTTGACAGGGGTGGTCAATGAGCAGTTCTTC.

The gene calls are TRBV30 and TRBJ1-2; TRBD1 agrees at 7 bases. The CDR3 has 14 residues. CDR1 GTSNPN and CDR2 SVGIG come from the germline V gene (reference sequence). Unmatched junction bases numbered 2, after V lost 1 base and J lost 0 bases. The CDR3: CAWSDGTANYGYTF. As DNA, the CDR3 is TGTGCCTGGAGTGACGGGACAGCTAACTATGGCTACACCTTC.

In its sample, this clone was seen a few times. The genes are TRBV29-1 and TRBJ2-1; TRBD2 might be the D (5 bases). Trimming left V 6 bases short and J 9 bases short, with 15 bases between. This CDR3 has 12 amino acids. From germline, CDR1 is SQVTM and CDR2 ANQGSEA. CDR3 bases: TGCAGCGTCGACGGGTCTAGCTCTGAGCAGTTCTTC. This codes for CSVDGSSSEQFF.

The chain is built from TRBV6-5 and TRBJ1-4; 7 bases map to TRBD1. Germline V gene sequence: CDR1 MNHEY, CDR2 SVGAGI. V lost 6 bases to trimming and J lost 4 bases; unmatched junction nucleotides: 5. CDR3 length equals 14 residues. CDR3: CASSWTGDNEKLFF. The CDR3 DNA reads TGTGCCAGCAGCTGGACAGGCGATAATGAAAAACTGTTTTTT.